This T cell receptor beta chain originates from a study of T cell changes during pregnancy in multiple sclerosis. This CDR3 contains 15 residues. Germline values: CDR1 KGHSH, CDR2 LQKENI. Between the trimmed V and J ends, which lost 3 bases and 3 bases, there was a span of 14 bases. Measured with immunoSEQ multiplex PCR; TCRdb has only the in-frame clones, and not every one. The data show tens of thousands of clones, roughly 87% seen once. The clonotype originates from a female donor with multiple sclerosis, enrolled in a pregnancy study. The chain recombines TRBV18 with TRBJ1-2; D ambiguous. The sample in question was peripheral blood, obtained in the first trimester of pregnancy. CDR3 residues: CASSPSELVDYGYTF. CDR3 in DNA: TGTGCCAGCTCACCCTCGGAGCTCGTGGACTATGGCTACACCTTC.